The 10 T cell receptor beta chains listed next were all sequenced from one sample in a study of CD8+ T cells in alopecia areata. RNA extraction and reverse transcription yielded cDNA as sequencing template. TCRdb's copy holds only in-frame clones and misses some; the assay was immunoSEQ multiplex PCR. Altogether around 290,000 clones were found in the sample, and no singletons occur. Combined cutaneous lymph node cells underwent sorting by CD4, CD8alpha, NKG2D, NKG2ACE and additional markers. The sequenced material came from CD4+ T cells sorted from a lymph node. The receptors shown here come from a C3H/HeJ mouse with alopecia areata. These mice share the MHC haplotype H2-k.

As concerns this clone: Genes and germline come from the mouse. The CDR3 loop reads CASSQAGGVGAEQFF. CDR3 DNA, as far as it was read: TGTGCCAGCAGCCAAGCTGGGGGGGTTGGGGCT. V gene TRBV5 combines with J gene TRBJ2-1; 9 bases are shared with TRBD2. The DNA ends 4 residues before the CDR3 does, and the rest of the CDR3 is filled in from the germline J gene. CDR3 length: 15 amino acids. The V gene's germline CDR1 is LGHNA and CDR2 YNLKQL (reference sequence).

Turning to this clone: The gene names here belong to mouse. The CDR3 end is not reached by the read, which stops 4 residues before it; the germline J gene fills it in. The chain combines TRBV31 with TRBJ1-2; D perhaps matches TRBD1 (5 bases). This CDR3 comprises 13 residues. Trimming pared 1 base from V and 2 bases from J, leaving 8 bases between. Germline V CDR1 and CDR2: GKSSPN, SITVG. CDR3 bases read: TGTGCCTGGAGTCGGGGGGTGAACTCC. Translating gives CAWSRGVNS. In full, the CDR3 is CAWSRGVNSDYTF.

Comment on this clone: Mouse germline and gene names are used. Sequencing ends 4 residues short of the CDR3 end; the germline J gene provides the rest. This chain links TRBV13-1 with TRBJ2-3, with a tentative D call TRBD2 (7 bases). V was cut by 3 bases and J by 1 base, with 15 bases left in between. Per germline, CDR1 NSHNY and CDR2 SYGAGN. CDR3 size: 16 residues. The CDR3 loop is CASSGWGPFRAETLYF. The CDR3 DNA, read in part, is TGTGCCAGCAGTGGCTGGGGGCCCTTCCGTGCAGAA.

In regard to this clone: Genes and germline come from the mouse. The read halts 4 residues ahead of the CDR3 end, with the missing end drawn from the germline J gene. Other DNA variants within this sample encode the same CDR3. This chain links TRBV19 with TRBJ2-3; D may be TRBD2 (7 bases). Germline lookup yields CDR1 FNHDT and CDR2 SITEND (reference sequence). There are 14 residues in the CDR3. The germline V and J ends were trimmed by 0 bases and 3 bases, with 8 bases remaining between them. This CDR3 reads CASSIGGAAETLYF. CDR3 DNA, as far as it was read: TGTGCCAGCAGTATAGGGGGGGCCGCAGAA.

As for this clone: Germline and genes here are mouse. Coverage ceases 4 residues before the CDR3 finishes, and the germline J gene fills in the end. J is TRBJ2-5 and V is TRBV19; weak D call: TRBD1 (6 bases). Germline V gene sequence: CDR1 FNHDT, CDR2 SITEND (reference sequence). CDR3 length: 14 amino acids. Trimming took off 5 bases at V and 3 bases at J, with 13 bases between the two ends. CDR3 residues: CASSLRDNQDTQYF. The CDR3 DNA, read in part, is TGTGCCAGCAGCCTTCGGGACAATCAAGAC.

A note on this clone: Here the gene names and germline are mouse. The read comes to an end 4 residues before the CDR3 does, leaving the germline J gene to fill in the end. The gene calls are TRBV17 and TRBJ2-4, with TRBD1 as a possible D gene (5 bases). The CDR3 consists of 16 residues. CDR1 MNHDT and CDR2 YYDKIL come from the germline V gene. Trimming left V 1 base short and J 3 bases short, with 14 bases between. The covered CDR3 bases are TGTGCTAGCAGTAGAGGGCCAGGGAGAGGACAAAAC. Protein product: CASSRGPGRGQN. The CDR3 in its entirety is CASSRGPGRGQNTLYF.

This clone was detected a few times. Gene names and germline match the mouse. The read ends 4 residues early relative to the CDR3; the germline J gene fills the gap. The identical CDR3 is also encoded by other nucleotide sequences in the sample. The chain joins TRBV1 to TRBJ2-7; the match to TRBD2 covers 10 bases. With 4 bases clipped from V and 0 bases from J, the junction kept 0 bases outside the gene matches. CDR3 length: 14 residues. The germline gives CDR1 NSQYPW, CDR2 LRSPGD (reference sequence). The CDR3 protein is CTCSGLGGSYEQYF. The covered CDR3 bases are TGCACCTGCAGTGGACTGGGGGGCTCCTAT.

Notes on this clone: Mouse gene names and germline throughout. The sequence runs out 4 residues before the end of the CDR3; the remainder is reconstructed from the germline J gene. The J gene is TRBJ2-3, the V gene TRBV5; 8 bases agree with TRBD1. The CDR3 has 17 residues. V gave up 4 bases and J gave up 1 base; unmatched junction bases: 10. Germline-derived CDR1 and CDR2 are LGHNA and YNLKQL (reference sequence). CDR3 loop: CASSRQGARWRAETLYF. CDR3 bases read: TGTGCCAGCAGCCGTCAGGGGGCGCGGTGGCGTGCAGAA.

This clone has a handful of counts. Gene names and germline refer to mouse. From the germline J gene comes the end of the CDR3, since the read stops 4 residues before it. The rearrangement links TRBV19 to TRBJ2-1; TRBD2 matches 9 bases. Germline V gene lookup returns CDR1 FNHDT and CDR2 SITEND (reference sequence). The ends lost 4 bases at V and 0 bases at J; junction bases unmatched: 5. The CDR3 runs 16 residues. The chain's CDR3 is CASSSRLGDNYAEQFF. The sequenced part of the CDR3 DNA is TGTGCCAGCAGTTCCCGACTGGGGGATAACTATGCT. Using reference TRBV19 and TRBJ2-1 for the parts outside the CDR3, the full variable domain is GGIITQTPKFLIGQEGQKLTLKCQQNFNHDTMYWYRQDSGKGLRLIYYSITENDLQKGDLSEGYDASREKKSSFSLTVTSAQKNEMAVFLCASSSRLGDNYAEQFFGPGTRLTVL.

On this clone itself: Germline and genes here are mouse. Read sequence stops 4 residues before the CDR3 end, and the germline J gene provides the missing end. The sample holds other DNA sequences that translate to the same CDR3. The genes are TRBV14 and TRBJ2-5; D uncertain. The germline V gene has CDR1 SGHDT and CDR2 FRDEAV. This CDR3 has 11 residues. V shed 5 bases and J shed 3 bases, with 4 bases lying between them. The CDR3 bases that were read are TGTGCCAGCAGCTCGCAAGAC. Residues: CASSSQD. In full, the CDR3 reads CASSSQDTQYF.